This T cell receptor (beta chain) was sequenced in a study of blood T cell repertoires in COVID-19 (dated by TCRdb to the early 2020s). Context from the whole study: Samples covering the acute and convalescent phases of COVID-19 were provided by collaborators in the United States, Italy and Spain. The repertoires were made available in a free public database intended to serve as a resource for research on the immune response to SARS-CoV-2. HLA class I and class II types, where available, came from metadata supplied by the sample provider rather than from assay-based typing. The prospective study material was composed of cDNA or gDNA derived from T cells, B-cell-depleted T cells, or PBMCs. The samples were drawn from the first 160 participants of the ongoing ImmuneRACE study and from over 950 subjects provided by 6 global collaborators. Deeply sampled blood TCRbeta repertoires from subjects exposed to, actively infected with, or recovered from COVID-19 were included in the dataset. Sample metadata almost always included a de-identified subject ID, COVID-19 status, age in years and sex. Study-level results and caveats: How much clinical and demographic metadata was included differed by source and by participant, and the metadata was provided uncurated.

TCRbeta CDR3 regions were amplified from genomic DNA by means of the immunoSEQ Assay, a bias-controlled multiplex PCR. The source study handled its data this way. The number of nucleated cells in each sample was estimated by amplification of reference gene primers within the assay. To quantify the absolute abundance of each unique TCRbeta CDR3 rearrangement, sequence reads were collapsed and filtered. For each sample, productive Simpson clonality was calculated as the square root of Simpson's diversity index over productive rearrangements. TCRdb carries this immuneACCESS record with in-frame sequences only. Its versions omit some clonotypes, under half of them owing to an unresolved V gene in the studies checked, with the rest unexplained. Clonal size and the V and J genes are those of that table, whereas D and trimming came from the DNA. For this sample there are roughly 320,000 clones; 85% appear just once. Together, the top ten hold approximately 7.9% of the sample.

V and J are truncated by 3 bases and 1 base respectively, leaving an intervening sequence of 13 bases. CDR1 is given as DFQATT and CDR2 as SNEGSKA, both from the germline V gene (reference sequence). From cysteine to phenylalanine, the CDR3 is 15 amino acids long. Only the CDR3 portion is preserved as DNA: 45 bases, with reading frame beginning at the first base. Concerning this clone itself: Its specific antigen is unknown. Per-base qualities were not stored, and no clone one base away is much larger.

Whole blood was collected in K2EDTA tubes by collaborating institutions according to the institutions' own protocols. For TCRbeta analysis, collaborators shipped samples as frozen whole blood, isolated PBMCs, or DNA extracted from either of those sample types. The chain employs TRBV20-1 and TRBJ2-1; TRBD1 is a possible D gene, resting on 6 matching bases. The clonotype comes from a human donor in a cohort sampled during active COVID-19. The specimen was peripheral blood. The CDR3 is CSASLGARSYNEQFF. The nucleotide sequence is TGCAGTGCTAGTCTGGGGGCTCGATCCTACAATGAGCAGTTCTTC.